The present T cell receptor beta chain was sequenced within a study of regulatory T cells in long-lasting Graves disease. Study background: In persistent Graves' disease, antithyroid drugs had been taken for over 5 years and TSH receptor antibodies stayed positive.

A note on this clonotype: What it binds is not known.

The CDR3 spans 15 residues. Germline loops: CDR1 LNHNV, CDR2 YYDKDF (reference sequence). Trimming shortened V by 0 bases and J by 4 bases, and 12 bases separated the two germline ends. General observations from the study: Favoring TRBV28, TRBJ1-2 and TRBJ2-5 was a feature seen in persistent disease.

Time point denoted: persistent/refractory GD, antithyroid drugs over 5 years with positive TRAb. After RNA was extracted from PBMCs, the TCR library was made from it. Each of the patients was recruited from an endocrinology department situated in Xi'an, China. Assembly of TCR beta libraries relied on iRepertoire HTBI primers together with Arm-PCR of CDR3 regions. A single record per CDR3 protein comes from TCRdb applying MiXCR to the multiplex PCR reads. The sample consists of 350,000 to 500,000 distinct CDR3 sequences, around 20% of them appearing once. The sequenced sample was peripheral blood mononuclear cells (PBMCs), obtained when the disease was refractory, from a patient treated with antithyroid drugs. The receptor was isolated from a female donor with Graves disease. The gene calls are TRBV15 and TRBJ1-2; D gene ambiguous. CDR3 nucleotides: TGTGCCACCAGCAGAGATCATGTCCAATTCTATGGCTACACCTTC. Its translation is CATSRDHVQFYGYTF.